This T cell receptor beta chain comes out of a study of beta chain features in type 1 diabetes. Study-level findings and limits: Patients and controls would share equally any PCR tilt toward shorter templates. In every one of the four CD4+ subsets, TCRB CDR3s were moderately but significantly shorter in Type 1 diabetes patients. A closer apparent resemblance between naive, central memory and Treg TCRB repertoires was seen in patients than in healthy donors. Type 1 diabetes patients had fewer VDJ junction insertions and more deletions.

Turning to this clone: What it recognizes is unknown. Germline is not matched at one junction end, which may reflect a read error.

The CDR3 extends over 13 amino acids. CDR1 is SEHNR, CDR2 FQNEAQ, per germline (reference sequence). The investigators reverse transcribed all of the isolated RNA, so they sequenced expressed TCRB transcripts. Naive, central memory and regulatory T cell samples produced a mean of approximately 4 million reads. This table comes from immunoSEQ multiplex PCR, and its TCRdb copy is limited to in-frame clones, with some not included. The repertoire holds hundreds of thousands of clones, with about an eighth as singletons. V and J are TRBV7-9 and TRBJ1-1; D remains unclear. This receptor was identified in a man aged 18-30 years with type 1 diabetes. Sequencing was performed on naive CD4+ T cells from blood. The CDR3 sequence: CASSPTRNTEAFF. As DNA, the CDR3 is TGCGCCAGCAGCCCAACAAGGAACACTGAAGCTTTCTTT.